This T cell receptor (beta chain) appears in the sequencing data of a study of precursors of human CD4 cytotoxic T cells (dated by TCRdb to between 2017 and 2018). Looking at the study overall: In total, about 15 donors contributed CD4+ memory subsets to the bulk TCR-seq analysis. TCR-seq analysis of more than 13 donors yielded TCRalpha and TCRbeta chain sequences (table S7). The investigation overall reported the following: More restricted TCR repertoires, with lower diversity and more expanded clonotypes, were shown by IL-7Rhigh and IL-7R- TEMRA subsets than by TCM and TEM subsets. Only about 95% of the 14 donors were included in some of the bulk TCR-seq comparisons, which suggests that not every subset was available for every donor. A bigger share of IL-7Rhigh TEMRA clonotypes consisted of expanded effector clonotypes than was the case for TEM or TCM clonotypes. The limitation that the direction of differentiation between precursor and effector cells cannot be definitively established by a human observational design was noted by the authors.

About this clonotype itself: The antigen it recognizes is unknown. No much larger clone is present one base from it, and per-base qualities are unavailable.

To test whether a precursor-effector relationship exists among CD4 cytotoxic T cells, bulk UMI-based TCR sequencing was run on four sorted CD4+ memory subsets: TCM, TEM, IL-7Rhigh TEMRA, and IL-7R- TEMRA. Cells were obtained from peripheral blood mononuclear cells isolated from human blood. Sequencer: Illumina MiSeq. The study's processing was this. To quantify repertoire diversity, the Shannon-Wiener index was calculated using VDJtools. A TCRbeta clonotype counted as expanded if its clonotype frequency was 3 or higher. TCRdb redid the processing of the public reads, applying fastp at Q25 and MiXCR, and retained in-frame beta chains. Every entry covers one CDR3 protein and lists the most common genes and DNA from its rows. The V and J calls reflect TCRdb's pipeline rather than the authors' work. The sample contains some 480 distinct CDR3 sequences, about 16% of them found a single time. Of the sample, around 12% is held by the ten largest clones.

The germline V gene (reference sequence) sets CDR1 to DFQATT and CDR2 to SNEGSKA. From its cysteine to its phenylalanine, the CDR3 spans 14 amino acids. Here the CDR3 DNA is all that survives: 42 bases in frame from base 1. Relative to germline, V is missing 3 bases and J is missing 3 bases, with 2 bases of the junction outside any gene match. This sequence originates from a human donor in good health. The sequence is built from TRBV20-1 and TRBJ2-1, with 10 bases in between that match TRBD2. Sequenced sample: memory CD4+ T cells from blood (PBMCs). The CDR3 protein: CSASIAGGYNEQFF. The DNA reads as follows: TGCAGTGCTAGCATAGCGGGGGGCTACAATGAGCAGTTCTTC.